These 18 T cell receptor beta chains were all obtained from the same sample, sequenced in a study of monozygotic twins with inflammatory bowel disease. From the 5' RACE reads, TCRdb lists one entry per CDR3 protein and no DNA. The sample's table shows under 200,000 distinct CDR3 sequences. What was sequenced was blood. The receptor source for this set is a human donor with ulcerative colitis or Crohn's disease, or a healthy co-twin of an affected twin (not recorded which).

CDR3 sequence: CASSRDPTGVTGELFF. The genes are TRBV6-1 and TRBJ2-2; TCRdb's D gene call, TRBD1, goes unchecked for lack of DNA. The CDR3 covers 16 residues. Germline V gene data show CDR1 as MNHNS and CDR2 as SASEGT.

The J gene is TRBJ2-7, the V gene TRBV12-5; the D gene TCRdb calls, TRBD1, cannot be checked with no DNA. The CDR3 loop spans 16 amino acids. CDR1 and CDR2 from the germline V gene are LGHNT and FRNRAP. This chain's CDR3 is CASGPRTGDASYEQYF. Using reference TRBV12-5 and TRBJ2-7 for the parts outside the CDR3, the full variable domain is DARVTQTPRHKVTEMGQEVTMRCQPILGHNTVFWYRQTMMQGLELLAYFRNRAPLDDSGMPKDRFSAEMPDATLATLKIQPSEPRDSAVYFCASGPRTGDASYEQYFGPGTRLTVT.

The gene calls are TRBV5-8 and TRBJ2-7. The CDR3 has 15 residues. The germline V gene has CDR1 SGHTS and CDR2 YDEGEE. CDR3 region: CASSSGYRDFYEQYF.

The gene calls are TRBV2 and TRBJ2-7; TCRdb's D gene call, TRBD2, goes unchecked for lack of DNA. This CDR3 has 11 residues. CDR1 is SNHLY and CDR2 is FYNNEI in the germline V gene. The CDR3 sequence is CASSETGGQYF.

The rearrangement links TRBV6-4 to TRBJ1-2; checking the TCRdb D call of TRBD1 is not possible without DNA. The CDR3 consists of 14 residues. From germline, CDR1 is MRHNA and CDR2 SNTAGT. The chain's CDR3 is CASSDSDRADGYTF.

The chain joins TRBV4-2 to TRBJ2-5; TCRdb's assignment of TRBD2 cannot be checked, as there is no DNA. The germline CDR1 and CDR2 sequences are LGHNA and YNFKEQ. This CDR3 has 17 residues. The CDR3 sequence: CASSPWTSGRVGETQYF.

J is TRBJ2-1 and V is TRBV15. The germline gives CDR1 LNHNV, CDR2 YYDKDF (reference sequence). The CDR3 is 15 amino acids. The CDR3 is CATSRDWGSYNEQFF.

V is TRBV5-1 and J is TRBJ1-1; the D call from TCRdb, TRBD1, cannot be confirmed without DNA. This CDR3 contains 16 residues. CDR1 is SGHRS, CDR2 YFSETQ, per germline. This CDR3 reads CASSLDFSRPGAEAFF.

The chain uses TRBV12-3 or TRBV12-4 and TRBJ2-2; the D call of TRBD1 rests on TCRdb alone, since no DNA is present to check it. The CDR3 runs 15 residues. The chain's CDR3 is CASSPGRWNTGELFF.

This sequence joins TRBV10-3 and TRBJ1-6; absent DNA, TCRdb's TRBD1 call cannot be checked. The CDR3 contains 11 residues. CDR1 and CDR2 (germline): ENHRY, SYGVKD. This CDR3 reads CAMGTTAPLHF.

The rearrangement joins TRBV5-1 to TRBJ1-1; TCRdb reports TRBD1, a call that lacks DNA to check it against. The CDR3 runs to 15 residues. The germline gives CDR1 SGHRS, CDR2 YFSETQ. Here the CDR3 reads CASTGGFGRSTEAFF.

The chain joins TRBV5-1 to TRBJ2-1; TCRdb reports TRBD2, a call that lacks DNA to check it against. The CDR3 covers 13 residues. CDR1 and CDR2 from the germline V gene are SGHRS and YFSETQ. The CDR3 protein is CASSLRGYNEQFF.

This chain's CDR3 is CASSYELYGYTF. J is TRBJ1-2 and V is TRBV6-2 or TRBV6-3. Germline CDR1 and CDR2: MNHEY and SVGEGT. CDR3 length: 12 residues.

This chain connects TRBV27 to TRBJ2-2; TCRdb's D call, TRBD2, is unchecked because there is no DNA. Germline V gene sequence: CDR1 MNHEY, CDR2 SMNVEV (reference sequence). The CDR3 is 15 amino acids. CDR3 in amino acids: CASSLEAPNTGELFF.

J is TRBJ1-5 and V is TRBV28; TCRdb's D gene call, TRBD1, goes unchecked for lack of DNA. The CDR3 is made up of 15 amino acids. Germline assignment: CDR1 MDHEN and CDR2 SYDVKM. The CDR3 loop reads CASSSPDDGNQPQHF.

The V gene is TRBV28, the J gene TRBJ2-2; the TRBD1 assignment by TCRdb is unverifiable without DNA. Germline loops: CDR1 MDHEN, CDR2 SYDVKM. CDR3 length equals 13 residues. The CDR3 is CATRTGNTGELFF.

The gene calls are TRBV7-8 and TRBJ1-1; TCRdb proposes TRBD1, but this gene call is untestable without DNA. CDR1 and CDR2 (germline): SGHVS, FQNEAQ. The CDR3 is 17 amino acids. The CDR3 reads CASSPTVRGRDGTEAFF.

The V and J genes are TRBV4-1 and TRBJ2-1; TCRdb's D gene call, TRBD2, goes unchecked for lack of DNA. Germline CDR1 is MGHRA and CDR2 is YSYEKL. The CDR3 sequence is 18 residues long. CDR3 region: CASSQAPSGRGWDNEQFF.